This TCR beta chain was recorded in a study of blood T cell repertoires in COVID-19. Study details: Sources were T cells, B-cell-depleted T cells, or PBMCs; the material itself was cDNA or gDNA.

In the original processing: From reference gene primer amplification, estimates of nucleated cell counts were derived. Assay: immunoSEQ multiplex PCR; the TCRdb copy retains only in-frame clones and omits some. V and J calls and clone size come straight from that table; D and trimming were deduced from the DNA. This repertoire shows 300,000 or so clones, 88% found once; its top ten account for under 8%. The germline V and J ends were trimmed by 7 bases and 10 bases, with 25 bases remaining between them. The CDR3 is 15 amino acids. Per germline, CDR1 MNHEY and CDR2 SVGAGI. The sample consisted of peripheral blood. The source of this sequence is a woman aged 30 to 39 who had recovered from COVID-19. V gene TRBV6-5 combines with J gene TRBJ2-5; weak D call: TRBD2 (7 bases). The CDR3 is CASTTRGGESRDQYF. DNA for the CDR3: TGTGCCAGCACCACTAGGGGGGGAGAGAGCAGAGACCAGTACTTC.